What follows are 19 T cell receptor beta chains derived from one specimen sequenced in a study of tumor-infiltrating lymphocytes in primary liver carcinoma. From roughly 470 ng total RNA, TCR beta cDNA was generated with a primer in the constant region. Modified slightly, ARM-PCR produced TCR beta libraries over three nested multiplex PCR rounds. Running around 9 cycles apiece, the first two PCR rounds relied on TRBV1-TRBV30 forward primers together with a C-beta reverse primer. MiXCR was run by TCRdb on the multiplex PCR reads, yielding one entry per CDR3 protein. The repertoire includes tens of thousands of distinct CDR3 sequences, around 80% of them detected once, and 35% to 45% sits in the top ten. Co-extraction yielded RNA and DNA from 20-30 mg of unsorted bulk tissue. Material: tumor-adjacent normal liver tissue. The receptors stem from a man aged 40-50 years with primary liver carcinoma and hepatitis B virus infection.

The CDR3 protein is CASRHWDRGFQPQHF. The CDR3 DNA reads TGTGCCAGTAGACACTGGGACAGGGGGTTTCAGCCCCAGCATTTT. The chain carries TRBV6-6 and TRBJ1-5; 11 bases fit TRBD1. V lost 9 bases, J lost 6 bases, and 10 bases stayed unmatched. CDR1 and CDR2 (germline): MNHNY, SVGAGI (reference sequence). The CDR3 runs 15 residues.

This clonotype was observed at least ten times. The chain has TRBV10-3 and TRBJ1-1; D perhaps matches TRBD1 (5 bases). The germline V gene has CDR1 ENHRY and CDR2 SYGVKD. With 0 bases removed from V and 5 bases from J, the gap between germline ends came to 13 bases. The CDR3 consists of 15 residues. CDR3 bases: TGTGCCATCAGTGAGTCTAGCGGGGACTATACTGAAGCTTTCTTT. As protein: CAISESSGDYTEAFF.

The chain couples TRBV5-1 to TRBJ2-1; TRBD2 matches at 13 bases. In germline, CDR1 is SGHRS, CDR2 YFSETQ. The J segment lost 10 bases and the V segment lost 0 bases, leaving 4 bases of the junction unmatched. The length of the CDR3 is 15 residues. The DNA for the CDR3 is TGCGCCAGCAGCTTGGCGGGACTAGCGGGACACGAGCAGTTCTTC. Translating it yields CASSLAGLAGHEQFF.

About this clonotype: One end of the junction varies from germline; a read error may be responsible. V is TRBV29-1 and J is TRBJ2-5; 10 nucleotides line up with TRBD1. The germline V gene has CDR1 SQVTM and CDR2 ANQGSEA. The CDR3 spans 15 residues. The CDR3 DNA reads TGCAGCGTTGAAGCAGACAGGGGGCGAGCAGGGACCCAGCACTTC. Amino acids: CSVEADRGRAGTQHF.

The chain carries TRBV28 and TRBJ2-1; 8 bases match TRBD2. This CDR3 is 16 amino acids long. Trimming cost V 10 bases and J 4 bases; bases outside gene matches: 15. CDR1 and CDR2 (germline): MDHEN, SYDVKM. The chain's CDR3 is CATLGFVGRDYNEQFF. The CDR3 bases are TGTGCCACCCTAGGGTTTGTCGGGAGGGATTACAATGAGCAGTTCTTC.

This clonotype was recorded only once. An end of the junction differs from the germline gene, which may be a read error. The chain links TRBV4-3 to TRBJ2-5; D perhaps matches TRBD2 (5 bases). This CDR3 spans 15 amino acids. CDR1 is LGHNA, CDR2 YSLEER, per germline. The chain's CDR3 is CASSHDAGPRETKYF. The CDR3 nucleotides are TGCGCCAGCAGCCACGATGCGGGTCCTCGTGAGACCAAGTACTTC.

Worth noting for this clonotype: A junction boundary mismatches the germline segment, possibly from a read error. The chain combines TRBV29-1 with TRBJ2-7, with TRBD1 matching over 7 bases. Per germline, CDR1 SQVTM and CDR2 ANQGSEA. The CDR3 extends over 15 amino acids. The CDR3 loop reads CSVEVGDSFNYKQYF. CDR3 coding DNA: TGCAGCGTTGAAGTTGGGGACAGTTTCAACTACAAGCAGTACTTC.

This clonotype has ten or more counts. Written as DNA, the CDR3 is TGCGCCAGCTCTCTTCTAGCGGGAGGTTATGAGCAGTTCTTC. Residues: CASSLLAGGYEQFF. The chain couples TRBV5-1 to TRBJ2-1; 11 bases match TRBD2. Trimming removed 7 bases from V and 8 bases from J; junction bases left unmatched: 8. CDR1 and CDR2 (germline): SGHRS, YFSETQ. The CDR3 is 14 amino acids.

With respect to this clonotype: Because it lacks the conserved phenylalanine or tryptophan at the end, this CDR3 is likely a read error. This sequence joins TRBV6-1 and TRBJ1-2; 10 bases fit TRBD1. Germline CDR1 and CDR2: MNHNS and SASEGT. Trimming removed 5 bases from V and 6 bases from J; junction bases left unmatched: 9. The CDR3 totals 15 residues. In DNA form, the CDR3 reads TGTGCCAGCAGTACGCGGGACAGGGGATGCGATGGCTACACCTTA. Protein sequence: CASSTRDRGCDGYTL.

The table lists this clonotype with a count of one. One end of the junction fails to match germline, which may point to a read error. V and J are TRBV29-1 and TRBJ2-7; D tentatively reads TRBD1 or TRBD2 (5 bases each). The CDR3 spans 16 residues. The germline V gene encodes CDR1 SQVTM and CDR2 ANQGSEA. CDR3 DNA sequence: TGTAGCGCCATGATATCTGGGACCGGCACTCTCTACGTGCAGTACTTC. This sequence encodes CSAMISGTGTLYVQYF.

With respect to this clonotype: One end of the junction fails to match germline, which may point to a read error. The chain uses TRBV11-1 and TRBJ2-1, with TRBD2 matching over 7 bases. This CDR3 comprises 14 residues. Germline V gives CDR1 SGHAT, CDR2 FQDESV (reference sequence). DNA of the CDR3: TGTGCCCGCAGTCAAAGCGGGATATACAATGTGCAGTTCTTC. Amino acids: CARSQSGIYNVQFF.

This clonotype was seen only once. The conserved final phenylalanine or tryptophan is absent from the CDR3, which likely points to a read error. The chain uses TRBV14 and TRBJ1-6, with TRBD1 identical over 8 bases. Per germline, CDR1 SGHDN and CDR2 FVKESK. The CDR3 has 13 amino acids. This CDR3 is CASSGQGRSLLHY. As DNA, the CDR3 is TGTGCCAGCAGCGGACAGGGTCGATCACTCCTCCACTAT.

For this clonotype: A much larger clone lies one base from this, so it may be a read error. In nucleotides, the CDR3 is TGTGCCAGCAGCGCGGTAGGGGGCAATCTGCCCCAGCATTTT. Its protein is CASSAVGGNLPQHF. This sequence joins TRBV2 and TRBJ1-5, with TRBD1 matching 7 bases. This CDR3 has 14 residues. Per germline, CDR1 SNHLY and CDR2 FYNNEI.

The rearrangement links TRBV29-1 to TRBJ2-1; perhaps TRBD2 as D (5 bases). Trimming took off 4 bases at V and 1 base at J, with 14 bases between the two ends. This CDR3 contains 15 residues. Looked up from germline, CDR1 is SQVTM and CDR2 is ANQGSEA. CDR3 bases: TGCAGCGTTGGACTATCGGTAGGGTCCTACAATGAGCAGTTCTTC. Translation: CSVGLSVGSYNEQFF.

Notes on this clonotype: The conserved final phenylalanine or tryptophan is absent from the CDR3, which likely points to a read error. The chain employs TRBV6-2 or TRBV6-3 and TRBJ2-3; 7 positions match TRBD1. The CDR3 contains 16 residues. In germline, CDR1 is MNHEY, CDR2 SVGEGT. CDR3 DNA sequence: TGTCCCAGCAGCCCTCGACAGACGGCGACAGGGCTTACGCAGTATCTT. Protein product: CPSSPRQTATGLTQYL.

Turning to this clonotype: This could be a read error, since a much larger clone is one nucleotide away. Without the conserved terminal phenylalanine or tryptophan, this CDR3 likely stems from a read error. The CDR3 region has the DNA TGCAGTGCTAGCAGACTAGCGATCGACTACGAGCAGTACTTA. Its protein product is CSASRLAIDYEQYL. The gene calls are TRBV20-1 and TRBJ2-7, with TRBD2 matching 8 bases. The V segment lost 3 bases and the J segment 3 bases; nucleotides outside the gene matches: 7. Germline V gene lookup returns CDR1 DFQATT and CDR2 SNEGSKA (reference sequence). The length of the CDR3 is 14 residues.

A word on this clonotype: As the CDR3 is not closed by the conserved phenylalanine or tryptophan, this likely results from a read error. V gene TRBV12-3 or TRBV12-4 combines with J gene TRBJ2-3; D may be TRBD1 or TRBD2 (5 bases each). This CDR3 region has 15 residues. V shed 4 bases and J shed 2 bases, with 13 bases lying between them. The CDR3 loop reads CASSSASGHTDTQYL. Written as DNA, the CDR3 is TGTGCCAGCAGTTCTGCGAGCGGACACACAGATACGCAGTATTTA.

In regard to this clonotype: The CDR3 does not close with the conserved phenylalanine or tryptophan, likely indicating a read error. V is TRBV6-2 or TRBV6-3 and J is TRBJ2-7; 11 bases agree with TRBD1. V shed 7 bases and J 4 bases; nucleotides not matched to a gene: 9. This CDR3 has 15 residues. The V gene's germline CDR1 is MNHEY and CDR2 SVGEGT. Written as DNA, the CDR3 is TGTGCCAGCACGATTCCCGGGACAGGGGGATACGAGCAGTACCTC. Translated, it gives CASTIPGTGGYEQYL.

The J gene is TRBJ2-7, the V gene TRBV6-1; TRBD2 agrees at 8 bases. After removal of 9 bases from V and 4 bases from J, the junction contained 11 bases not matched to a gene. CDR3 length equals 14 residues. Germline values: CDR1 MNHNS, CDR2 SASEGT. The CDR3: CASTSGSLPYEQYF. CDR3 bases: TGTGCCAGTACAAGCGGGAGCTTGCCTTACGAGCAGTACTTC.